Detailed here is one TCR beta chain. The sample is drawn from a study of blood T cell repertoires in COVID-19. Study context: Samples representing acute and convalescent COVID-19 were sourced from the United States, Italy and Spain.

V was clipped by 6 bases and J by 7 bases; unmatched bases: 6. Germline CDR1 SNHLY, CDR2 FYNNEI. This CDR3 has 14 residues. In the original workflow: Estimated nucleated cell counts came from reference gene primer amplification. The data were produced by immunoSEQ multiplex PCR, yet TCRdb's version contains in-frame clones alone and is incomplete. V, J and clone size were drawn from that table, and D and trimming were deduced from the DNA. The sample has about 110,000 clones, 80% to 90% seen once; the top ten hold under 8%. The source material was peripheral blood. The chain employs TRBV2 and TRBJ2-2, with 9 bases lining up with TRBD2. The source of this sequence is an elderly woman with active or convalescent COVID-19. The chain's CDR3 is CASRPMTSGGELFF. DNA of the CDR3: TGTGCCAGCAGGCCCATGACTAGCGGCGGGGAGCTGTTTTTT.